What follows are 27 T cell receptor beta chains derived from one specimen sequenced in a study of T cells in Graves' hyperthyroidism and ophthalmopathy. Amplified TCR beta CDR3 regions came from RNA transcripts. Primed by the HTBI set, a first-round RT-PCR was run on the TCR CDR3. TCRdb reprocessed the multiplex PCR reads with MiXCR, giving one entry per CDR3 protein. The table shows more than 500,000 distinct CDR3 sequences, with roughly 14% occurring only once. What was sequenced was blood. These TCRs come from a middle-aged woman with Graves' ophthalmopathy.

This clonotype was picked up many times. The chain's CDR3 is CASSVGLAGDLEQYF. CDR3 in DNA: TGTGCCAGTAGTGTTGGACTAGCGGGAGATCTCGAGCAGTACTTC. The V and J genes are TRBV19 and TRBJ2-7; 13 nucleotides agree with TRBD2. This CDR3 is 15 amino acids long. Germline V gene sequence: CDR1 LNHDA, CDR2 SQIVND (reference sequence). Germline trimming cut 5 bases from V and 6 bases from J; bases unmatched to any gene: 7.

This clonotype was recorded at least ten times. V is TRBV29-1 and J is TRBJ2-7; weak D call: TRBD2 (7 bases). This CDR3 has 14 residues. V dropped 1 base and J dropped 1 base, with 11 bases sitting between them. Germline-derived CDR1 and CDR2 are SQVTM and ANQGSEA. The CDR3 DNA sequence: TGCAGCGTTGAAGGTGGGGGGGCATCCTACGAGCAGTACTTC. Amino acid sequence: CSVEGGGASYEQYF.

The chain uses TRBV20-1 and TRBJ2-7, with TRBD2 identical over 10 bases. The CDR3 has 16 residues. Germline trimming cut 0 bases from V and 2 bases from J; bases unmatched to any gene: 7. In germline, CDR1 is DFQATT, CDR2 SNEGSKA (reference sequence). CDR3 sequence (DNA): TGCAGTGCTAGAGATCCTAGCGGGAGTGGCACCTACGAGCAGTACTTC. Its protein product is CSARDPSGSGTYEQYF.

This clonotype was seen at least ten times. The gene calls are TRBV29-1 and TRBJ2-7; 8 bases map to TRBD1. The CDR3 sequence is 15 residues long. Germline values: CDR1 SQVTM, CDR2 ANQGSEA. V trimming: 2 bases; J trimming: 3 bases; junction bases outside the gene matches: 9. CDR3 amino acids: CSVETDGTGIYEQYF. CDR3 nucleotide sequence: TGCAGCGTTGAAACAGACGGGACAGGAATCTACGAGCAGTACTTC.

This clonotype has at least ten counts. The genes are TRBV6-4 and TRBJ2-2; perhaps TRBD2 as D (6 bases). Trimming cost V 0 bases and J 1 base, with 9 bases left between them. The germline gives CDR1 MRHNA, CDR2 SNTAGT. CDR3 length: 16 residues. Here the CDR3 reads CASSDSGGENTGELFF. The CDR3 DNA follows: TGTGCCAGCAGTGACTCCGGAGGGGAGAACACCGGGGAGCTGTTTTTT.

The chain has TRBV11-3 and TRBJ2-7; D gene ambiguous. Trimming removed 1 base at V and 0 bases at J, with 7 bases between. CDR3 length: 14 amino acids. CDR1 and CDR2 (germline): SGHNT, YENEEA. Here the CDR3 reads CASSLAALSYEQYF. The CDR3, as DNA: TGTGCCAGCAGCTTAGCAGCCCTCTCCTACGAGCAGTACTTC.

A remark on this clonotype: Compared with germline, one end of the junction differs, possibly owing to a read error. The chain carries TRBV19 and TRBJ2-2; 9 bases map to TRBD1. The germline gives CDR1 LNHDA, CDR2 SQIVND (reference sequence). This CDR3 region has 15 residues. CDR3 sequence reads: CASSPDRGYTGELFF. For the CDR3, the DNA is TGCGCCAGTAGCCCAGACAGGGGGTACACCGGGGAGCTGTTTTTT.

J is TRBJ2-5 and V is TRBV27; D uncertain. The CDR3 is 11 residues long. V shed 6 bases and J shed 9 bases, with 11 bases lying between them. Germline assignment: CDR1 MNHEY and CDR2 SMNVEV (reference sequence). CDR3 sequence (DNA): TGTGCCAGCAGGGCGGTCTTGGCCCAGTACTTC. Translating gives CASRAVLAQYF.

This chain uses TRBV9 with TRBJ1-2, with a possible D match to TRBD1 (6 bases). The germline V gene has CDR1 SGDLS and CDR2 YYNGEE. This CDR3 comprises 15 residues. The V and J ends lost 3 bases and 6 bases respectively, with 18 bases between them. The CDR3 coding sequence is TGTGCCAGCAGCGCCCGGACCGACAGGTCAGATGGCTACACCTTC. It specifies CASSARTDRSDGYTF.

This clonotype occurred many times. The chain links TRBV12-5 to TRBJ1-1; 7 positions agree with TRBD1. The CDR3 runs 13 residues. Trimming removed 6 bases from V and 4 bases from J; junction bases left unmatched: 5. Germline CDR1 reads LGHNT; CDR2 reads FRNRAP. CDR3 residues: CASGSQGVTEAFF. The CDR3 bases are TGTGCTAGTGGATCGCAGGGGGTCACTGAAGCTTTCTTT.

This clonotype was counted ten times or more. The chain recombines TRBV10-3 with TRBJ2-7, with D hard to call. Trimming removed 5 bases at V and 1 base at J, with 9 bases between. Germline CDR1 and CDR2: ENHRY and SYGVKD. The CDR3 totals 13 residues. The CDR3 loop is CAISPEPSYEQYF. In DNA form, the CDR3 reads TGTGCCATCAGTCCGGAACCTTCCTACGAGCAGTACTTC.

The chain links TRBV5-1 to TRBJ2-2; tentatively, D is TRBD2 (6 bases). The CDR3 has 17 amino acids. V was trimmed by 4 bases and J by 1 base, leaving 17 bases between them. Per the germline V gene, CDR1 is SGHRS and CDR2 is YFSETQ. The CDR3 DNA is TGCGCCAGCAGCCTAGACACCGGACTACAGAACACCGGGGAGCTGTTTTTT. This sequence encodes CASSLDTGLQNTGELFF. Drawing the rest from reference TRBV5-1 and TRBJ2-2, the complete variable domain is KAGVTQTPRYLIKTRGQQVTLSCSPISGHRSVSWYQQTPGQGLQFLFEYFSETQRNKGNFPGRFSGRQFSNSRSEMNVSTLELGDSALYLCASSLDTGLQNTGELFFGEGSRLTVL.

This clonotype was counted a few times. The chain is built from TRBV30 and TRBJ1-1; D is possibly TRBD1 (5 bases). This CDR3 spans 16 amino acids. Per the germline V gene, CDR1 is GTSNPN and CDR2 is SVGIG (reference sequence). V was trimmed by 4 bases and J by 0 bases, leaving 18 bases between them. Here the CDR3 DNA reads TGTGCCTGGACCGTAATCTGGGGGAACATGAACACTGAAGCTTTCTTT. It encodes CAWTVIWGNMNTEAFF.

The chain couples TRBV27 to TRBJ1-5, with TRBD1 matching over 8 bases. Looked up from germline, CDR1 is MNHEY and CDR2 is SMNVEV (reference sequence). The CDR3 runs 15 residues. V lost 0 bases and J lost 5; bases outside the gene matches: 3. This CDR3 is CASSLSAGGDQPQHF. In nucleotides, the CDR3 is TGTGCCAGCAGTTTATCCGCAGGGGGCGATCAGCCCCAGCATTTT.

This clonotype occurred a few times. V and J are TRBV28 and TRBJ1-6; 9 positions match TRBD1. With V trimmed by 6 bases and J by 8 bases, 11 bases remained unmatched. Germline values: CDR1 MDHEN, CDR2 SYDVKM. This CDR3 is 16 amino acids long. The CDR3 sequence is CASSPGTGMIDSPLHF. The CDR3 DNA reads as TGTGCCAGCAGCCCCGGGACAGGGATGATCGATTCACCCCTCCACTTT. The variable domain in full, completed from reference TRBV28 and TRBJ1-6, reads DVKVTQSSRYLVKRTGEKVFLECVQDMDHENMFWYRQDPGLGLRLIYFSYDVKMKEKGDIPEGYSVSREKKERFSLILESASTNQTSMYLCASSPGTGMIDSPLHFGNGTRLTVT.

This clonotype appeared many times. The V gene is TRBV29-1, the J gene TRBJ1-1, with D possibly TRBD1 on 5 matching bases. Germline V gene data show CDR1 as SQVTM and CDR2 as ANQGSEA. CDR3 size: 15 residues. V lost 7 bases to trimming and J lost 1 base, with 19 bases between them. The CDR3 reads CSATRGLQGNTEAFF. In DNA, the CDR3 is TGCAGCGCCACACGCGGGCTCCAGGGGAACACTGAAGCTTTCTTT.

In this sample, this clonotype turned up many times. The chain links TRBV27 to TRBJ2-1; D not certain. CDR1 is MNHEY, CDR2 SMNVEV, per germline (reference sequence). Between the trimmed V and J ends, which lost 3 bases and 7 bases, there was a span of 10 bases. CDR3 length: 13 amino acids. The CDR3 reads CASSLGWGNEQFF. CDR3 bases: TGTGCCAGCAGTTTGGGCTGGGGTAATGAGCAGTTCTTC.

V is TRBV20-1 and J is TRBJ2-2; D might be TRBD1 (5 bases). The CDR3 runs 14 residues. CDR1 and CDR2 from the germline V gene are DFQATT and SNEGSKA (reference sequence). The V and J ends lost 6 bases and 0 bases respectively, with 11 bases between them. The CDR3 nucleotides are TGCAGTGCCACCGACAGAACGAACACCGGGGAGCTGTTTTTT. Its protein is CSATDRTNTGELFF.

The chain joins TRBV29-1 to TRBJ1-5; D is ambiguous. V lost 7 bases and J lost 12, with 16 bases in between. Per germline, CDR1 SQVTM and CDR2 ANQGSEA. CDR3 length: 11 amino acids. The chain's CDR3 is CSAEPSYSQHF. The CDR3 DNA is TGCAGCGCCGAACCCTCGTACAGCCAGCATTTT.

This clonotype was seen many times. DNA for the CDR3: TGTGCCAGCAGCTACGGACAGGGGGCCACCTACGAGCAGTACTTC. It is translated as CASSYGQGATYEQYF. The chain links TRBV27 to TRBJ2-7, with 11 bases lining up with TRBD1. Germline V gene lookup returns CDR1 MNHEY and CDR2 SMNVEV (reference sequence). The J segment lost 2 bases and the V segment lost 6 bases, leaving 6 bases of the junction unmatched. The CDR3 spans 15 residues.

This clonotype was recorded at least ten times. This chain uses TRBV27 with TRBJ2-7; the D call may be TRBD1 or TRBD2 (5 bases each). V was shortened by 3 bases and J by 0 bases, with 12 bases between the two germline ends. The CDR3 extends over 15 amino acids. Germline CDR1 reads MNHEY; CDR2 reads SMNVEV (reference sequence). The CDR3 DNA follows: TGTGCCAGCAGTTTGGGGGACGGCTCCTCCTACGAGCAGTACTTC. Amino acids: CASSLGDGSSYEQYF.

This clonotype has ten or more counts. The chain links TRBV6-2 or TRBV6-3 to TRBJ2-7; 7 positions agree with TRBD2. The germline CDR1 and CDR2 sequences are MNHEY and SVGEGT. The CDR3 sequence is 14 residues long. V trimming: 8 bases; J trimming: 4 bases; junction bases outside the gene matches: 11. CDR3 in DNA: TGTGCCAGCTGTAACCGGGACTACATTTACGAGCAGTACTTC. Its translation: CASCNRDYIYEQYF.

The table lists this clonotype with many counts. V usage is TRBV20-1 and J usage is TRBJ2-5; 8 positions match TRBD2. After removal of 6 bases from V and 2 bases from J, the junction contained 14 bases not matched to a gene. CDR3 size: 16 residues. The germline V gene has CDR1 DFQATT and CDR2 SNEGSKA (reference sequence). The CDR3 reads CSATTGGTEPQETQYF. The CDR3 nucleotides read TGCAGTGCCACCACGGGGGGGACGGAACCGCAAGAGACCCAGTACTTC.

This clonotype has at least ten counts. The V and J genes are TRBV27 and TRBJ2-7, with TRBD2 identical over 7 bases. Per germline, CDR1 MNHEY and CDR2 SMNVEV (reference sequence). Trimming cost V 4 bases and J 3 bases; bases outside gene matches: 12. This CDR3 is built from 16 residues. The CDR3 spells CASSSRTRPPIYEQYF. Here the CDR3 DNA reads TGTGCCAGCAGTTCCCGGACTAGGCCCCCCATCTACGAGCAGTACTTC.

This clonotype has ten or more counts. The DNA of the CDR3 is TGTGCCAGCAGTTTTTCCTACGTCGGGGGCTGGTACGAGCAGTACTTC. Residues: CASSFSYVGGWYEQYF. The chain couples TRBV27 to TRBJ2-7; D may match TRBD1 or TRBD2 (6 bases each). Germline V CDR1 and CDR2: MNHEY, SMNVEV (reference sequence). The CDR3 is 16 amino acids. Deletions cut 3 bases from V and 4 bases from J, with 19 bases between.

This clonotype was detected many times. The chain joins TRBV11-2 to TRBJ2-4; the D gene is possibly TRBD2 (5 bases). V was pared by 0 bases and J by 1 base, with 22 bases between. Germline V CDR1 and CDR2: SGHAT, FQNNGV. The length of the CDR3 is 20 residues. The CDR3 sequence is CASSLDQRGNLAAAKNIQYF. CDR3 nucleotide sequence: TGTGCCAGCAGCTTAGATCAGAGAGGGAATTTGGCTGCCGCCAAAAACATTCAGTACTTC. Based on the CDR3 plus reference TRBV11-2 and TRBJ2-4, the full variable domain is EAGVAQSPRYKIIEKRQSVAFWCNPISGHATLYWYQQILGQGPKLLIQFQNNGVVDDSQLPKDRFSAERLKGVDSTLKIQPAKLEDSAVYLCASSLDQRGNLAAAKNIQYFGAGTRLSVL.

The chain uses TRBV19 and TRBJ1-5, with D unclear. CDR1 is LNHDA, CDR2 SQIVND, per germline (reference sequence). The CDR3 is 14 residues long. The germline V and J ends were trimmed by 2 bases and 3 bases, with 8 bases remaining between them. The CDR3 coding sequence is TGTGCCAGTAGTATATCACAGCCCAATCAGCCCCAGCATTTT. Translating it yields CASSISQPNQPQHF.